The 5 T cell receptor beta chains listed next were all sequenced from one sample in a study of Graves' ophthalmopathy and Graves' hyperthyroidism. RNA transcripts served as template for amplifying TCR beta CDR3 sequences. The first-round RT-PCR employed HTBI primers together with the Qiagen OneStep RT-PCR kit. A multiplex PCR was then performed as the second round. TCRdb passed the multiplex PCR reads through MiXCR, listing each CDR3 protein once. The profile shows over 500,000 distinct CDR3 sequences, 20% to 25% of them singletons. The material sequenced was peripheral blood. These receptors were collected from a woman aged 18-30 years with stable Graves' hyperthyroidism. Some clones in this sample may be carry-over from other donors' samples.

This clonotype was picked up many times. The chain carries TRBV6-5 and TRBJ1-5, with 7 bases identical to TRBD1. Per germline, CDR1 MNHEY and CDR2 SVGAGI. The CDR3 has 15 residues. J lost 5 bases, V lost 6 bases, and 10 bases had no gene match. CDR3 DNA sequence: TGTGCCAGCAGACGGACAGGACAGGTTTATCAGCCCCAGCATTTT. It is translated as CASRRTGQVYQPQHF.

V gene TRBV12-3 or TRBV12-4 combines with J gene TRBJ1-5; no reliable D call. The CDR3 spans 15 residues. Trimming left V 5 bases short and J 2 bases short, with 13 bases between. In DNA form, the CDR3 reads TGTGCCAGCAGTCAGAGGCATGCTGGCAATCAGCCCCAGCATTTT. It encodes CASSQRHAGNQPQHF.

The CDR3 is CSGSLQQETQYF. CDR3 nucleotides: TGCAGTGGTTCCCTGCAACAAGAGACCCAGTACTTC. V is TRBV20-1 and J is TRBJ2-5, with D hard to call. Germline loops: CDR1 DFQATT, CDR2 SNEGSKA (reference sequence). V lost 7 bases and J 2 bases, leaving 11 bases between the germline ends. The CDR3 sequence is 12 residues long.

The sample holds many counts of this clonotype. The rearrangement uses TRBV6-2 or TRBV6-3 and TRBJ1-1, with D uncertain. V was shortened by 2 bases and J by 7 bases, with 14 bases between the two germline ends. There are 14 residues in the CDR3. Germline loops: CDR1 MNHEY, CDR2 SVGEGT. The DNA for the CDR3 is TGTGCCAGCAGTTACCCAGCCCGCTTCGGTGAAGCTTTCTTT. Translating gives CASSYPARFGEAFF.

This clonotype was seen at least ten times. The chain carries TRBV7-1 and TRBJ2-7; the D gene is possibly TRBD1 (7 bases). TRBV7-1 is flagged as an ORF with uncertain function. The CDR3 is 20 residues long. V lost 3 bases to trimming and J lost 0 bases, with 27 bases between them. The CDR3 nucleotides read TGTGCCAGCAGCTCCCTGAGGGGGGACAGAGAGAGAGTCCCCTCCTACGAGCAGTACTTC. As protein: CASSSLRGDRERVPSYEQYF.